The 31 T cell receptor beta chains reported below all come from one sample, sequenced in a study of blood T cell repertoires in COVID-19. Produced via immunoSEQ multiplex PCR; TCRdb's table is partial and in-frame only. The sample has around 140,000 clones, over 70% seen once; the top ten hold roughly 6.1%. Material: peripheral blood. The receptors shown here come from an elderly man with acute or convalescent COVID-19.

For the CDR3, the DNA is TGCGCCAGCAGTAACGACCGATCCTTCGGGAAACTGTTTTTT. Protein sequence: CASSNDRSFGKLFF. The rearrangement uses TRBV5-1 and TRBJ1-4; D uncertain. The CDR3 is 14 residues long. The V and J ends lost 5 bases and 11 bases respectively, with 19 bases between them. Germline values: CDR1 SGHRS, CDR2 YFSETQ.

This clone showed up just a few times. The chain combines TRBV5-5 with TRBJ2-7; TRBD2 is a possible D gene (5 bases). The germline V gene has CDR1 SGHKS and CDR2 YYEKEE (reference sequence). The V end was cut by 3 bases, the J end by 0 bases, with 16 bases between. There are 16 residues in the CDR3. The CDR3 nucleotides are TGTGCCAGCAGCTCCCCCCAGGACGGAGGCTCCTACGAGCAGTACTTC. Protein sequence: CASSSPQDGGSYEQYF. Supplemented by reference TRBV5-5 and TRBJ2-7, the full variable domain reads DAGVTQSPTHLIKTRGQQVTLRCSPISGHKSVSWYQQVLGQGPQFIFQYYEKEERGRGNFPDRFSARQFPNYSSELNVNALLLGDSALYLCASSSPQDGGSYEQYFGPGTRLTVT.

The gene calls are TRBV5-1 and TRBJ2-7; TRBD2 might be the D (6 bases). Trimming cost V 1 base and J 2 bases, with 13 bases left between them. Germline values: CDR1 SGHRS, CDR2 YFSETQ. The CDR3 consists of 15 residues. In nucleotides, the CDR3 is TGCGCCAGCAGCTTGCCTGCGGGATACACCTACGAGCAGTACTTC. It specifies CASSLPAGYTYEQYF.

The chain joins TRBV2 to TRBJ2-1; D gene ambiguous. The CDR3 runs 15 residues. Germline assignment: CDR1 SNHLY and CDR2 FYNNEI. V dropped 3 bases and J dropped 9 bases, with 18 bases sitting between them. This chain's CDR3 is CASSDSRPGRGEQFF. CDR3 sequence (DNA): TGTGCCAGCAGTGATTCCCGGCCGGGTCGAGGTGAGCAGTTCTTC.

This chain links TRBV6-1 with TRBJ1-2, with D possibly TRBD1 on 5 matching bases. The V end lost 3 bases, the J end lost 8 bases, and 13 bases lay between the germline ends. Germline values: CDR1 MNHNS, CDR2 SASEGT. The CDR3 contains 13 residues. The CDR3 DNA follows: TGTGCCAGCAGTGAGGGTGCAGGGCAGGGCTACACCTTC. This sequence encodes CASSEGAGQGYTF.

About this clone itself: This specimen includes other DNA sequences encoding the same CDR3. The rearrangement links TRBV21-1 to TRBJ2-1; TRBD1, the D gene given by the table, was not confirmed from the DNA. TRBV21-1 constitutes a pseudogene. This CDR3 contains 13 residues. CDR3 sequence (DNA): TGTGCCAGCAGCAGAACAGTACGTGTTGAGCAGTTCTTC. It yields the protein CASSRTVRVEQFF.

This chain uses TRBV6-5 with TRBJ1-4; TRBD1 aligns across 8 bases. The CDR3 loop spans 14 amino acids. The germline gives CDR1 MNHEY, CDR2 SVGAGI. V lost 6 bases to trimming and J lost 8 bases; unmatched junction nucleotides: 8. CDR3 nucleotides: TGTGCCAGCAGCTCAGGGGGCTTAGGGGAAAAACTGTTTTTT. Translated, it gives CASSSGGLGEKLFF.

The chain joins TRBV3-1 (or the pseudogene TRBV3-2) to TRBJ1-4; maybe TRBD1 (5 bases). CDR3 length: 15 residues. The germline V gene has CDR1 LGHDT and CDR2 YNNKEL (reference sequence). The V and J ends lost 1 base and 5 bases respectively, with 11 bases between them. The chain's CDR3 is CASSQGQTLNEKLFF. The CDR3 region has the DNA TGTGCCAGCAGCCAAGGACAGACCCTGAATGAAAAACTGTTTTTT.

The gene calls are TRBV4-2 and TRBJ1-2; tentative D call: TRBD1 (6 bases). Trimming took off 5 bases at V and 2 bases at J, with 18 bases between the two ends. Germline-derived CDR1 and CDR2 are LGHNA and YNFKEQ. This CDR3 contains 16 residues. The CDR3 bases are TGTGCCAGCAGCAAAGCGGTTGGACAGACGAACTATGGCTACACCTTC. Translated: CASSKAVGQTNYGYTF.

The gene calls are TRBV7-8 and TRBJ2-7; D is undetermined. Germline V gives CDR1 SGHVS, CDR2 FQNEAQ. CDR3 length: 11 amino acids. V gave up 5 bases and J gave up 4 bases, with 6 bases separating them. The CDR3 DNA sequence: TGTGCCAGCAGCCTCAATTACGAGCAGTACTTC. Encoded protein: CASSLNYEQYF.

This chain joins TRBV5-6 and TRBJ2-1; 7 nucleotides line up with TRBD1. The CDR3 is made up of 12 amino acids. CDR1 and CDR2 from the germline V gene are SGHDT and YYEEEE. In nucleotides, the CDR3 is TGTGCAAGCTACAGGGGATACGGGGAGCAGTTCTTC. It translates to CASYRGYGEQFF.

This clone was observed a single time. CDR3 sequence reads: CATSDSLPDTQYF. CDR3 in DNA: TGTGCCACCAGTGATTCCCTACCAGATACGCAGTATTTT. This chain joins TRBV24-1 and TRBJ2-3; D remains unclear. V lost 2 bases and J lost 4, with 6 bases in between. There are 13 residues in the CDR3. Germline-derived CDR1 and CDR2 are KGHDR and SFDVKD.

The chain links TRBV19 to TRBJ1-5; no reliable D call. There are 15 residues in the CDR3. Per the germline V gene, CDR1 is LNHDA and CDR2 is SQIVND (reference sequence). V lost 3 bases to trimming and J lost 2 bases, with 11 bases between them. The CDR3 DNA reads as TGTGCCAGTAGTATCGGCCAGGTTGGCAATCAGCCCCAGCATTTT. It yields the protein CASSIGQVGNQPQHF.

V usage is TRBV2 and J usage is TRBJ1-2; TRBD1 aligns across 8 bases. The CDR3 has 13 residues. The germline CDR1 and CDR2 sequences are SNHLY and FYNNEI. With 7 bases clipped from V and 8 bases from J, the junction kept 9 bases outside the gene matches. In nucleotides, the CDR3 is TGTGCCAGCACACGACAGGGGTCGTACGGCTACACCTTC. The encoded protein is CASTRQGSYGYTF.

In DNA form, the CDR3 reads TGTGCCAGCAGCCAAGGACTAGCGGGGAAAGAGACCCAGTACTTC. Its protein is CASSQGLAGKETQYF. This chain joins TRBV7-3 and TRBJ2-5; 12 bases line up with TRBD2. The germline CDR1 and CDR2 sequences are SGHTA and FQGTGA. The junction had 4 bases not matched to a gene; V was cut back by 5 bases and J by 3 bases. CDR3 length equals 15 residues.

CDR3 bases: TGTGCCAGCACTCCAGGGGGCCAACCCTTAATCCAAGAGACCCAGTACTTC. It specifies CASTPGGQPLIQETQYF. The genes are TRBV28 and TRBJ2-5, with 8 bases that match TRBD1. Trimming at V came to 7 bases and at J to 1 base, leaving 14 bases not matched to a gene. This CDR3 has 17 amino acids. Germline CDR1 is MDHEN and CDR2 is SYDVKM.

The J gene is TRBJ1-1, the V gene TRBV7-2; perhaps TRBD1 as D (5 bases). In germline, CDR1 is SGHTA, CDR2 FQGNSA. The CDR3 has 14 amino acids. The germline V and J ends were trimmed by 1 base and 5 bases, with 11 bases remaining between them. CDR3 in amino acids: CASSLGLAGTEAFF. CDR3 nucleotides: TGTGCCAGCAGCTTAGGACTGGCAGGGACTGAAGCTTTCTTT.

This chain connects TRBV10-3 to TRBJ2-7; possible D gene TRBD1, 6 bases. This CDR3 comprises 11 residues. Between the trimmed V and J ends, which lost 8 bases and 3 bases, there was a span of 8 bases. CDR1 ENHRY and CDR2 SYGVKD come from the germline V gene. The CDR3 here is CAIGQSYEQYF. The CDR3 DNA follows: TGTGCCATCGGACAGAGCTACGAGCAGTACTTC.

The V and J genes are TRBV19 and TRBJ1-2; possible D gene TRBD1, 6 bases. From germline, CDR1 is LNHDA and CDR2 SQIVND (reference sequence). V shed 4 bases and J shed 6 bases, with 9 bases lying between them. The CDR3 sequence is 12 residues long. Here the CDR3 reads CASSTGDDGYTF. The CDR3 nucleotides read TGTGCCAGTAGTACAGGGGACGATGGCTACACCTTC.

In DNA, the CDR3 is TGTGCCACCAGTGCTCTGGCCTGGACTAGCGGGAGTAGGACCGGGGAGCTGTTTTTT. It encodes CATSALAWTSGSRTGELFF. The chain recombines TRBV24-1 with TRBJ2-2; 13 nucleotides line up with TRBD2. Trimming cost V 5 bases and J 5 bases; bases outside gene matches: 13. There are 19 residues in the CDR3. Germline CDR1 and CDR2: KGHDR and SFDVKD.

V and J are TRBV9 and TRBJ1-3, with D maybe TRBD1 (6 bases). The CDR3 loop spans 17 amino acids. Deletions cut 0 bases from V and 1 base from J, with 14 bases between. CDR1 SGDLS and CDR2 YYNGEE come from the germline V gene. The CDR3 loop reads CASSVASGAKSGNTIYF. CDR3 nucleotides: TGTGCCAGCAGCGTAGCCTCAGGGGCTAAGTCTGGAAACACCATATATTTT.

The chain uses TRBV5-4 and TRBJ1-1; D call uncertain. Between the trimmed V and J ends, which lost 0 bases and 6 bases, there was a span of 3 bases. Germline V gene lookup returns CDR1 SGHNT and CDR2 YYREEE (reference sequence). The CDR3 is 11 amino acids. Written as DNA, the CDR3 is TGTGCCAGCAGCTTGGCTGCTGAAGCTTTCTTT. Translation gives CASSLAAEAFF.

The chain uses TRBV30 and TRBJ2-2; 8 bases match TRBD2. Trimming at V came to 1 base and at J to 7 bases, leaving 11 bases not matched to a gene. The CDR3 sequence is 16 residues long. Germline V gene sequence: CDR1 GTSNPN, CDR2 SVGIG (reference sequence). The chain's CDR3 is CAWSAMGRGGHGELFF. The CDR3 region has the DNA TGTGCCTGGAGTGCCATGGGTCGGGGGGGCCACGGGGAGCTGTTTTTT.

The CDR3: CASSPRQGSGTQYF. The CDR3 nucleotides are TGTGCCAGCAGCCCCCGCCAGGGGAGCGGAACGCAGTATTTT. V and J are TRBV3-1 (or the pseudogene TRBV3-2) and TRBJ2-3; possible D gene TRBD1, 6 bases. CDR3 length equals 14 residues. Germline CDR1 is LGHDT and CDR2 is YNNKEL (reference sequence). V was cut by 4 bases and J by 9 bases, with 17 bases left in between.

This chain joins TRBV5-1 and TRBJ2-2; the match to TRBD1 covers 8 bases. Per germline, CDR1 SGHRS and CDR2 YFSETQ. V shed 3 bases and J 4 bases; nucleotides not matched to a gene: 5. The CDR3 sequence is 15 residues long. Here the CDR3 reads CASSSGQVATGELFF. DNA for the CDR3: TGCGCCAGCAGCTCGGGACAGGTGGCCACCGGGGAGCTGTTTTTT.

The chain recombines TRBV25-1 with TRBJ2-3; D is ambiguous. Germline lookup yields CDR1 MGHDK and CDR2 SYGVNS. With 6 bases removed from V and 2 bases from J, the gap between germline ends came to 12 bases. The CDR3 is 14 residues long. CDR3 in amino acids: CASRDGRLTDTQYF. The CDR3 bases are TGTGCCAGCAGAGATGGCAGGCTCACAGATACGCAGTATTTT.

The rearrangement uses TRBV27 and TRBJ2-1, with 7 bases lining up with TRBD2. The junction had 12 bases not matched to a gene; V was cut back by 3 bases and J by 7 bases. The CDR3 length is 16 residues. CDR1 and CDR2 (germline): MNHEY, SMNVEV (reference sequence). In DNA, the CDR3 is TGTGCCAGCAGTTTCGCCAATGCGGGAGTGGGGAATGAGCAGTTCTTC. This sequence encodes CASSFANAGVGNEQFF.

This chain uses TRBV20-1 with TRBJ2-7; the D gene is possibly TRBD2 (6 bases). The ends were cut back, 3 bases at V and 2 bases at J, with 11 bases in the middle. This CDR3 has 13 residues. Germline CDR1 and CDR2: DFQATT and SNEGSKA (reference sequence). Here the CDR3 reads CSASNSGTYEQYF. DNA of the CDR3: TGCAGTGCTAGTAATAGCGGAACCTACGAGCAGTACTTC.

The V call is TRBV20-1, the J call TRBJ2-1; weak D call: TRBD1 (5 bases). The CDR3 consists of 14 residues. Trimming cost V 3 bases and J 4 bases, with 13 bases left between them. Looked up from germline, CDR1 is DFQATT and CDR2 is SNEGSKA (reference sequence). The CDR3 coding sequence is TGCAGTGCTAGTCAGGGAATTGGATACAATGAGCAGTTCTTC. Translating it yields CSASQGIGYNEQFF.

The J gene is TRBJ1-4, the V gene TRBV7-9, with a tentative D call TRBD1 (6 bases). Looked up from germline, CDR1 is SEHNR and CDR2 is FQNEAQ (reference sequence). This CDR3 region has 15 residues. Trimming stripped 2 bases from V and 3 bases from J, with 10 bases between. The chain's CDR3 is CASSLWQGSNEKLFF. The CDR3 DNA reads TGTGCCAGCAGCTTATGGCAGGGGTCTAATGAAAAACTGTTTTTT.

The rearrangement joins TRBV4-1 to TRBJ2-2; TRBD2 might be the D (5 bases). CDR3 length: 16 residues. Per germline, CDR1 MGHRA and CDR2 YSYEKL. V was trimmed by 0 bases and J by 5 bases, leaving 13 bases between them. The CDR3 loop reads CASSQEGLPGTGELFF. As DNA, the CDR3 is TGCGCCAGCAGCCAAGAAGGATTACCGGGGACCGGGGAGCTGTTTTTT.